The entry below gives a single T cell receptor beta chain sequence along with its context. Its target is not known. The source of the sample is a study of identical twins. The germline V gene has CDR1 SNHLY and CDR2 FYNNEI. The CDR3 runs to 18 residues. Unmatched junction bases numbered 15, after V lost 6 bases and J lost 1 base. The authors used template switching to add a universal primer site and gave cDNA unique molecular identifiers. Via MiXCR, TCRdb re-called the 5' RACE reads, giving one row per CDR3 protein. The sample includes hundreds of thousands of distinct CDR3 sequences, less than 10% of them seen just once. Whole-study findings and limits: Out-of-frame TCR alpha sharing in monozygotic twins exceeded recombination model predictions. Out-of-frame alpha sequences shared between twins exhibited an excess of low generation probability.

The same data also went into a second study, on yellow fever vaccine responses in identical twins. From that paper: Reportedly, the T cell response mounted by twins to vaccine seemed partly convergent, partly personalized.

The rearrangement links TRBV2 to TRBJ2-3, with 8 nucleotides matching TRBD1. This receptor was identified in a woman in her late teens or twenties in good health. Sequences were obtained from PBMCs. CDR3 nucleotide sequence: TGTGCCAGCAGAGCAGGGGGCGGGGTGGGTGAGGGCACAGATACGCAGTATTTT. The encoded protein is CASRAGGGVGEGTDTQYF.